This entry is about one T cell receptor (beta chain). Its binding antigen is unknown. No base quality information exists; no much larger clone differs at one position. These data originate in a study of shared clonotypes between healthy human individuals (dated by TCRdb to the early 2020s). In terms of the full investigation: Two women and a few men aged 18 to 49 years were included in the cohort. Between about 0.94 and 8.9 billion PBMCs per donor were obtained by leukapheresis. For each donor, CD4 naive and CD4 memory were each run on three plates, CD8 naive on two plates, and CD8 memory on one plate. Different laboratories and diverse techniques were used to prepare libraries and sequence TCR repertoires, to increase sequencing depth and limit assay-specific biases. The study deeply sequenced blood TCR repertoires of about 5 healthy adults to estimate repertoire size and the extent of clonotype sharing between individuals.

The paper as a whole reports these results and caveats: Compared with non-shared clonotypes, clonotypes shared by all four sorted-subset donors had higher generation probabilities. Pairwise subsampling indicated that sequencing depth was expected to affect the degree of clonotype sharing among donors. Naive subsets generally had larger estimated clonotype richness than memory subsets did. Approximately 5% of naive CD4, 3% to 4% of naive CD8, 2% to 2.5% of memory CD4, and 0.4% of memory CD8 clonotypes were shared across several donors. Incomplete sequencing was indicated by rarefaction of sorted-subset datasets, despite the large sequencing depth. The genetic and exposure-history diversity represented was limited by the small number of donors. Sampling was restricted to blood, and TCR repertoires in tissues likely differ from the TCR repertoires found in blood.

Using the deep immunoSEQ assay, multiplex PCR amplified TCR CDR3 regions from genomic DNA. Extracted genomic DNA from each cell subset was distributed evenly across all wells of several immunoSEQ 96-well plates, and each plate was treated as a replicate. For sorted subsets, about 200 ng genomic DNA, equal to tens of thousands of T cell genomes, was loaded into each replicate PCR. Purified libraries were quantified with a Qubit 3.0 fluorometer, sized on a Bioanalyzer 2100, and re-quantified with the KAPA Library Quantification kit. Every immunoSEQ 96-well plate was sequenced on a separate single-read 150-cycle Illumina NextSeq 550 flow cell. Under the source paper's analysis protocol: The immunoSEQ output contained only junctional sequences without quality scores, so filtering could not match that applied to full-length reads. Sequences were annotated with PyIR, a Python wrapper for IgBLAST v1.9, and V/J genes and CDR3 were assigned using IMGT germline references. Reads were filtered out if the reads had weak V/J assignments (E-value above 1e-6), no CDR3, stop codons, out-of-frame junctions, or ambiguous translated residues. V3J clonotypes were defined as sequences sharing an identical inferred V gene, J gene, and CDR3 amino acid sequence. To compute the percentage overlap between repertoires, the number of shared unique clonotypes was divided by the size of the smaller repertoire. Three approaches were used to assess repertoire richness: RTK rarefaction, the Chao1 estimator, and Recon v2.1 estimates of unobserved clonotypes. For all TCRbeta clonotypes obtained by the gDNA method from several donors, generation probabilities were computed with OLGA. The source is immuneACCESS, and TCRdb retained only in-frame sequences with V and J called. Part of the clones is not carried over; for the studies checked, unresolved V genes explain less than half of this, and the remainder is unexplained. D and trimming come from the DNA, and the V and J calls and clone size come from that table. Across this sample there are roughly 890,000 clones, with over 90% seen only once. The ten largest clones take up nearly 25% of the sample.

Including cysteine and phenylalanine, the CDR3 has 14 amino acids. Only the CDR3 part of the read is kept: 42 bases, read in frame from the first base. Per the germline V gene, SGDLS is the CDR1 and YYNGEE is the CDR2. Trimming costs V 0 bases and J 2 bases, and their ends lie 8 bases apart. CD8 naive samples were CD45RO-negative cells positively selected for CCR7, giving a CD45RA+CCR7+ population that excluded TemRA cells. Healthy HIV-negative adults with no recently reported acute infections or vaccinations were included as donors. Every donor was a Caucasian adult residing in Nashville, Tennessee, USA. Blood was obtained by leukapheresis, after which PBMCs were separated by Ficoll-Histopaque density gradient centrifugation and cryopreserved in liquid nitrogen vapor phase. Analytical flow cytometry was used to check the purity and quantity of every magnetically sorted T cell population. From each sorted fraction, genomic DNA was isolated and quantified by UV absorbance on a Nanodrop 2000c.

Material: naive CD8+ T cells sorted from blood. In light of the paper, this sample's cell subset or site label describes: CD45RA+CCR7+. The rearranged segments are TRBV9 and TRBJ1-1; the D gene is not confidently resolved. The sequence was collected from a man younger than 40 in good health. The nucleotide sequence reads TGTGCCAGCAGCGTAGAGGCCGTTAACACTGAAGCTTTCTTT. Its translation is CASSVEAVNTEAFF.